This entry lists 32 T cell receptor beta chains sequenced from one sample in a study of regulatory T cells in long-lasting Graves disease. Building the TCR beta libraries relied on iRepertoire HTBI primers, and CDR3 regions underwent Arm-PCR. TCRdb used MiXCR to reprocess the multiplex PCR reads, holding one entry per CDR3 protein. The sample yields 500,000 or so distinct CDR3 sequences, 11% to 15% seen once. Time point in this sample: newly diagnosed GD, antithyroid drugs for less than 3 months. RNA extracted from PBMCs served as the sequencing template. Separately, the same data were catalogued under a study of T cells in Graves' hyperthyroidism and ophthalmopathy.

The sequences come from peripheral blood mononuclear cells (PBMCs), collected at new diagnosis, from a patient treated with antithyroid drugs. The receptors come from a woman in her 50s with Graves disease.

This clonotype was detected many times. This chain links TRBV10-3 with TRBJ2-7; D is possibly TRBD1 (5 bases). Between the trimmed V and J ends, which lost 3 bases and 2 bases, there was a span of 14 bases. Germline V gene lookup returns CDR1 ENHRY and CDR2 SYGVKD. The CDR3 covers 15 residues. The CDR3 nucleotides read TGTGCCATCAGTGATTCAGGGCAGGGTGCCTACGAGCAGTACTTC. Its translation: CAISDSGQGAYEQYF.

The sample holds many counts of this clonotype. The genes are TRBV5-1 and TRBJ2-3; TRBD1 might be the D (6 bases). This CDR3 spans 17 amino acids. V was shortened by 0 bases and J by 3 bases, with 17 bases between the two germline ends. From germline, CDR1 is SGHRS and CDR2 YFSETQ. The CDR3 reads CASSLAIGQTSTDTQYF. The CDR3 nucleotides read TGCGCCAGCAGCTTGGCCATCGGACAGACTTCGACAGATACGCAGTATTTT.

In this sample, this clonotype turned up many times. The rearrangement uses TRBV6-5 and TRBJ2-7, with 11 positions matching TRBD2. CDR3 length equals 15 residues. V was pared by 2 bases and J by 3 bases, with 3 bases of the junction left unmatched. Germline CDR1 is MNHEY and CDR2 is SVGAGI. CDR3 in amino acids: CASSYLGTSGYEQYF. Written as DNA, the CDR3 is TGTGCCAGCAGTTACCTTGGGACTAGCGGCTACGAGCAGTACTTC.

As regards this clonotype: A read error may be the cause here, since a much bigger clone is one base away. Since the CDR3 does not end with the conserved phenylalanine or tryptophan, this likely comes from a read error. The V call is TRBV6-2 or TRBV6-3, the J call TRBJ1-1; 10 bases map to TRBD1. V lost 3 bases and J lost 4; bases outside the gene matches: 5. The germline V gene has CDR1 MNHEY and CDR2 SVGEGT. The CDR3 contains 15 residues. The CDR3 bases are TGTGCCAGCAGTTATGCCGGGACAGGGGTCACTGAAGCTTTCTCT. This translates into CASSYAGTGVTEAFS.

This clonotype was counted ten times or more. The chain links TRBV24-1 to TRBJ2-5; D possibly uses TRBD1 or TRBD2 (5 bases each). CDR1 is KGHDR, CDR2 SFDVKD, per germline. The V and J ends lost 0 bases and 5 bases respectively, with 15 bases between them. The CDR3 contains 16 residues. The CDR3 bases are TGTGCCACCAGTGATTTGCCGGGGCCCTTTGGGGAGACCCAGTACTTC. It translates to CATSDLPGPFGETQYF.

This clonotype was counted many times. The rearrangement joins TRBV28 to TRBJ2-4; 9 bases fit TRBD2. The CDR3 has 20 residues. V dropped 1 base and J dropped 1; count of bases not matched to a gene: 14. CDR1 is MDHEN and CDR2 is SYDVKM in the germline V gene. CDR3 region: CASSLYVAGVLRLAKNIQYF. In nucleotides, the CDR3 is TGTGCCAGCAGTTTATATGTAGCGGGAGTCCTTAGGCTGGCCAAAAACATTCAGTACTTC.

The sample holds many counts of this clonotype. This chain uses TRBV4-1 with TRBJ2-5; the match to TRBD2 covers 9 bases. The CDR3 is 15 residues long. After removal of 1 base from V and 3 bases from J, the junction contained 3 bases not matched to a gene. In germline, CDR1 is MGHRA, CDR2 YSYEKL. Here the CDR3 reads CASSQGASGKETQYF. The DNA of the CDR3 is TGCGCCAGCAGCCAAGGAGCTAGCGGGAAAGAGACCCAGTACTTC.

This clonotype occurred many times. The rearrangement links TRBV30 to TRBJ2-3, with D uncertain. Per the germline V gene, CDR1 is GTSNPN and CDR2 is SVGIG (reference sequence). Trimming stripped 0 bases from V and 2 bases from J, with 9 bases between. The CDR3 totals 14 residues. CDR3 residues: CAWSVSRITDTQYF. Here the CDR3 DNA reads TGTGCCTGGAGTGTCTCTAGGATCACAGATACGCAGTATTTT. The full variable domain, rest sourced from reference TRBV30 and TRBJ2-3, is SQTIHQWPATLVQPVGSPLSLECTVEGTSNPNLYWYRQAAGRGLQLLFYSVGIGQISSEVPQNLSASRPQDRQFILSSKKLLLSDSGFYLCAWSVSRITDTQYFGPGTRLTVL.

The sample holds many counts of this clonotype. The V call is TRBV9, the J call TRBJ2-7; the D gene is possibly TRBD1 (5 bases). V lost 4 bases, J lost 5 bases, and 10 bases lay in between. The CDR3 has 12 amino acids. Per the germline V gene, CDR1 is SGDLS and CDR2 is YYNGEE. CDR3 sequence (DNA): TGTGCCAGCAGCAACATAGGGGACGAGCAGTACTTC. This codes for CASSNIGDEQYF.

Concerning this clonotype itself: One base away lies a much larger clone, so this may be a sequencing read error. This chain joins TRBV6-9 and TRBJ2-3, with 10 positions matching TRBD2. The CDR3 consists of 23 residues. V shed 3 bases and J 2 bases; nucleotides not matched to a gene: 26. Per the germline V gene, CDR1 is MNHGY and CDR2 is SVAAGI. CDR3 nucleotide sequence: TGTGCCAGCAGTTACTTGACTGGGATTCTGGCTAGCGGGAGAGCCGAAAACACAGATACGCAGTATTTT. Translating gives CASSYLTGILASGRAENTDTQYF.

This clonotype was detected ten times or more. The genes are TRBV11-2 and TRBJ2-5; D uncertain. Germline V CDR1 and CDR2: SGHAT, FQNNGV. The CDR3 runs to 14 residues. V was clipped by 5 bases and J by 2 bases, with 12 bases between them. The CDR3 nucleotides are TGTGCCAGCAGCCCGAAGGGTAGACAAGAGACCCAGTACTTC. Translating it yields CASSPKGRQETQYF.

This clonotype was recorded at least ten times. CDR3 in amino acids: CASSVMASGYNEQFF. The DNA of the CDR3 is TGTGCCAGCAGCGTAATGGCTAGCGGTTACAATGAGCAGTTCTTC. J is TRBJ2-1 and V is TRBV9; 7 nucleotides line up with TRBD2. The CDR3 is made up of 15 amino acids. The ends lost 1 base at V and 4 bases at J; junction bases unmatched: 5. Germline V lookup: CDR1 SGDLS, CDR2 YYNGEE.

This clonotype was counted ten times or more. The chain is built from TRBV7-3 and TRBJ2-5, with 10 positions matching TRBD1. Trimming cost V 5 bases and J 2 bases; bases outside gene matches: 5. Germline assignment: CDR1 SGHTA and CDR2 FQGTGA. The CDR3 sequence is 15 residues long. This chain's CDR3 is CASSRDRGPQETQYF. The CDR3 coding sequence is TGTGCCAGCAGCCGGGACAGGGGACCTCAAGAGACCCAGTACTTC. The entire variable domain, with the rest obtained from reference TRBV7-3 and TRBJ2-5, is as follows: GAGVSQTPSNKVTEKGKYVELRCDPISGHTALYWYRQSLGQGPEFLIYFQGTGAADDSGLPNDRFFAVRPEGSVSTLKIQRTERGDSAVYLCASSRDRGPQETQYFGPGTRLLVL.

This clonotype was picked up many times. This chain links TRBV24-1 with TRBJ2-7; D may be TRBD1 or TRBD2 (5 bases each). V was shortened by 1 base and J by 12 bases, with 15 bases between the two germline ends. The CDR3 consists of 13 residues. Per the germline V gene, CDR1 is KGHDR and CDR2 is SFDVKD. The CDR3 nucleotides read TGTGCCACCAGTGATTTACTCCGGGGCCGTGTGTACTTC. As protein: CATSDLLRGRVYF.

This clonotype was recorded many times. The J gene is TRBJ2-3, the V gene TRBV12-3 or TRBV12-4; the match to TRBD2 covers 10 bases. CDR3 length: 15 residues. V trimming: 6 bases; J trimming: 1 base; junction bases outside the gene matches: 4. CDR3 amino acids: CASRRGTSGTDTQYF. In DNA form, the CDR3 reads TGTGCCAGCAGACGAGGGACTAGCGGCACAGATACGCAGTATTTT.

This clonotype was seen many times. The rearrangement joins TRBV2 to TRBJ2-7; D gene unclear. Trimming cost V 0 bases and J 2 bases, with 11 bases left between them. CDR1 and CDR2 from the germline V gene are SNHLY and FYNNEI. The CDR3 is made up of 15 amino acids. CDR3 sequence reads: CASSEAYQKTYEQYF. CDR3 in DNA: TGTGCCAGCAGTGAAGCGTACCAGAAGACCTACGAGCAGTACTTC.

The chain recombines TRBV6-2 or TRBV6-3 with TRBJ2-5; TRBD1 matches 11 bases. V lost 7 bases and J lost 5; bases outside the gene matches: 6. CDR1 is MNHEY, CDR2 SVGEGT, per germline. This CDR3 comprises 14 residues. The DNA for the CDR3 is TGTGCCAGCAAAGGACAGGGGGCTCAGGAGACCCAGTACTTC. Protein sequence: CASKGQGAQETQYF.

This clonotype was recorded many times. The V call is TRBV6-1, the J call TRBJ1-2; 10 bases are a match to TRBD1. The V gene's germline CDR1 is MNHNS and CDR2 SASEGT. Trimming removed 8 bases from V and 0 bases from J; junction bases left unmatched: 12. The CDR3 is 17 amino acids. The CDR3 loop reads CASGSRDRGFANYGYTF. CDR3 bases: TGTGCCAGCGGAAGCCGGGACAGGGGTTTCGCTAACTATGGCTACACCTTC.

This chain links TRBV5-6 with TRBJ1-1; TRBD1 might be the D (5 bases). This CDR3 has 12 residues. CDR1 is SGHDT and CDR2 is YYEEEE in the germline V gene. V dropped 3 bases and J dropped 11 bases, with 14 bases sitting between them. The CDR3 bases are TGTGCCAGCAGCTCGGGACGGCTGATCGCTTTCTTT. Its translation is CASSSGRLIAFF. The variable domain in full, with the rest retrieved from reference TRBV5-6 and TRBJ1-1, is DAGVTQSPTHLIKTRGQQVTLRCSPKSGHDTVSWYQQALGQGPQFIFQYYEEEERQRGNFPDRFSGHQFPNYSSELNVNALLLGDSALYLCASSSGRLIAFFGQGTRLTVV.

This clonotype turned up a few times. This chain uses TRBV12-3 or TRBV12-4 with TRBJ2-2; the match to TRBD2 covers 8 bases. With V trimmed by 5 bases and J by 1 base, 6 bases remained unmatched. The CDR3 length is 16 residues. This chain's CDR3 is CASSPGGGWNTGELFF. CDR3 DNA: TGTGCCAGCAGTCCGGGGGGGGGCTGGAACACCGGGGAGCTGTTTTTT.

At least ten counts were recorded for this clonotype. The chain has TRBV3-1 and TRBJ2-7; D is unclear. The CDR3 length is 12 residues. Trimming stripped 5 bases from V and 4 bases from J, with 9 bases between. Germline V CDR1 and CDR2: LGHDT, YNNKEL (reference sequence). CDR3 in DNA: TGTGCCAGCAGCAAGGACGGGTACGAGCAGTACTTC. Protein product: CASSKDGYEQYF.

Many counts were recorded for this clonotype. This chain links TRBV28 with TRBJ2-1; the match to TRBD2 covers 7 bases. This CDR3 contains 14 residues. Germline loops: CDR1 MDHEN, CDR2 SYDVKM. Unmatched junction bases numbered 13, after V lost 10 bases and J lost 7 bases. Here the CDR3 DNA reads TGTGCCACCCTCCCGGCGGGAGTGGTTAATGAGCAGTTCTTC. Protein: CATLPAGVVNEQFF.

This clonotype occurred many times. The chain uses TRBV7-9 and TRBJ2-1; 9 bases fit TRBD2. CDR1 and CDR2 from the germline V gene are SEHNR and FQNEAQ (reference sequence). The V and J ends lost 4 bases and 6 bases, in that order; junction bases with no gene match: 7. The CDR3 contains 15 residues. This chain's CDR3 is CASSSLLAGGNEQFF. The CDR3 bases are TGTGCCAGCAGCTCACTACTAGCGGGCGGCAATGAGCAGTTCTTC.

This clonotype was recorded at least ten times. The chain combines TRBV6-1 with TRBJ2-7, with D possibly being TRBD2 (5 bases). Trimming removed 6 bases at V and 0 bases at J, with 15 bases between. CDR1 MNHNS and CDR2 SASEGT come from the germline V gene. The CDR3 sequence is 15 residues long. The CDR3 sequence: CASSQEGPYSYEQYF. As DNA, the CDR3 is TGTGCCAGCAGCCAAGAGGGCCCGTACTCCTACGAGCAGTACTTC.

This clonotype was counted many times. This chain joins TRBV18 and TRBJ2-1; 10 positions match TRBD2. CDR3 size: 15 residues. The germline gives CDR1 KGHSH, CDR2 LQKENI. The junction had 4 bases not matched to a gene; V was cut back by 3 bases and J by 5 bases. CDR3 DNA: TGTGCCAGCTCACCGCTAGCGGGAGTGAACAATGAGCAGTTCTTC. Its protein is CASSPLAGVNNEQFF.

Note on this clonotype: Relative to the germline gene, one junction end is altered; a read error may explain this. The gene calls are TRBV4-1 and TRBJ1-6; TRBD1 is a possible D gene (6 bases). Germline V lookup: CDR1 MGHRA, CDR2 YSYEKL. The CDR3 is 16 amino acids. The CDR3 spells CANSQVGGGSSRPLHF. CDR3 sequence (DNA): TGCGCCAACAGCCAAGTTGGGGGCGGCTCGAGTCGGCCCCTCCACTTT.

This clonotype has a handful of counts. This chain uses TRBV6-1 with TRBJ2-2; possible D gene TRBD2, 6 bases. Trimming pared 6 bases from V and 8 bases from J, leaving 16 bases between. CDR1 and CDR2 from the germline V gene are MNHNS and SASEGT. The CDR3 extends over 14 amino acids. DNA for the CDR3: TGTGCCAGCAGCTACTTGGAGGGGCCTGGGGAGCTGTTTTTT. Protein sequence: CASSYLEGPGELFF.

This clonotype was picked up a small number of times. This sequence joins TRBV6-1 and TRBJ2-1; TRBD2 matches at 11 bases. Per the germline V gene, CDR1 is MNHNS and CDR2 is SASEGT. The CDR3 covers 16 residues. The ends lost 6 bases at V and 3 bases at J; junction bases unmatched: 7. CDR3 amino acids: CASRTTTSGNYNEQFF. CDR3 coding DNA: TGTGCCAGCAGAACCACGACTAGCGGGAACTACAATGAGCAGTTCTTC.

This clonotype was counted at least ten times. The rearrangement links TRBV11-3 to TRBJ2-3; 7 nucleotides line up with TRBD1. Germline CDR1 SGHNT, CDR2 YENEEA. With 4 bases clipped from V and 3 bases from J, the junction kept 13 bases outside the gene matches. The CDR3 extends over 17 amino acids. The CDR3 region is CASSYRGTDTHTDTQYF. The CDR3, as DNA: TGTGCCAGCAGCTACAGGGGAACAGATACGCATACAGATACGCAGTATTTT.

This clonotype was seen many times. The chain recombines TRBV6-1 with TRBJ2-7, with 9 bases aligning to TRBD1. This CDR3 spans 12 amino acids. CDR1 and CDR2 from the germline V gene are MNHNS and SASEGT. J was trimmed by 3 bases and V by 8 bases; bases with no gene match: 2. The CDR3 DNA reads as TGTGCCAGCTCGACAGGGGGCTACGAGCAGTACTTC. It is translated as CASSTGGYEQYF.

This clonotype was observed at least ten times. This chain uses TRBV6-1 with TRBJ1-1; 12 bases match TRBD1. V lost 6 bases, J lost 4 bases, and 6 bases stayed unmatched. From germline, CDR1 is MNHNS and CDR2 SASEGT. The CDR3 spans 15 residues. CDR3 region: CASRGQGAWGTEAFF. CDR3 nucleotides: TGTGCCAGCAGGGGACAGGGGGCTTGGGGCACTGAAGCTTTCTTT.

The chain recombines TRBV14 with TRBJ2-1; no definite D call. TRBJ2-4 matches the DNA end more closely, so the J call is doubtful. The length of the CDR3 is 13 residues. Germline-derived CDR1 and CDR2 are SGHDN and FVKESK. CDR3 protein: CASSQLHIGLQYF. The CDR3 bases are TGTGCCAGCAGCCAACTTCACATTGGCCTTCAGTACTTC.